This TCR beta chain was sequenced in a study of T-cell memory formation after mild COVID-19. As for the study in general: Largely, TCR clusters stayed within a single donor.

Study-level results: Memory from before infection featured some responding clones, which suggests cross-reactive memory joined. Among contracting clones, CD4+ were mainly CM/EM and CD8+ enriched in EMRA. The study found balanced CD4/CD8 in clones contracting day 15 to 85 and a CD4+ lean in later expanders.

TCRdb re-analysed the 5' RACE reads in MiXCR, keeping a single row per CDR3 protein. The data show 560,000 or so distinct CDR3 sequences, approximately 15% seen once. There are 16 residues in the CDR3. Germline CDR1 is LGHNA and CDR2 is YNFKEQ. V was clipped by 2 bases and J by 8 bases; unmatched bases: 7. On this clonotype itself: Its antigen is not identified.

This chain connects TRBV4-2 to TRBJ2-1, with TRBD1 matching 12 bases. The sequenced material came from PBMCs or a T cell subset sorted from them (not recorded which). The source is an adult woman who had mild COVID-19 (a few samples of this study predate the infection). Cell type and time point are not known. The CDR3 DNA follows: TGTGCCAGCAGCCAAAATACCGGGACAGGGGGCCATGAGCAGTTCTTC. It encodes CASSQNTGTGGHEQFF.